The 29 T cell receptor beta chains given below trace back to one sample, sequenced in a study of blood T cell repertoires in COVID-19. Data came from immunoSEQ multiplex PCR; TCRdb stores just in-frame clones and leaves some out. The sample contains over 200,000 clones, around 82% of which appear only once. The material sequenced was peripheral blood. Receptor source: a man older than 75 with acute or convalescent COVID-19.

The chain carries TRBV5-5 and TRBJ1-5, with D tentatively TRBD1 (5 bases). The CDR3 runs to 15 residues. Per the germline V gene, CDR1 is SGHKS and CDR2 is YYEKEE (reference sequence). V lost 4 bases, J lost 5 bases, and 16 bases lay in between. CDR3 DNA sequence: TGTGCCAGCAGCGCTACGGACACGACATATCAGCCCCAGCATTTT. Encoded protein: CASSATDTTYQPQHF.

The chain uses TRBV6-6 and TRBJ1-2, with 9 bases fitting TRBD1. This CDR3 is built from 17 residues. Germline V gives CDR1 MNHNY, CDR2 SVGAGI (reference sequence). With 6 bases clipped from V and 3 bases from J, the junction kept 14 bases outside the gene matches. The CDR3 sequence: CASSRVAPGTGYYGYTF. The CDR3 DNA is TGTGCCAGCAGCCGAGTGGCTCCCGGGACAGGGTACTATGGCTACACCTTC.

This clone has only one observation. This chain joins TRBV4-1 and TRBJ1-6, with TRBD1 matching over 9 bases. The V segment lost 6 bases and the J segment 7 bases; nucleotides outside the gene matches: 7. In germline, CDR1 is MGHRA, CDR2 YSYEKL. The CDR3 runs 15 residues. The CDR3: CASRKADRGNSPLHF. CDR3 coding DNA: TGCGCCAGCAGAAAAGCGGACAGGGGAAATTCACCCCTCCACTTT.

This clone has more than one count but fewer than ten. V and J are TRBV7-9 and TRBJ2-7; D gene uncertain. CDR3 size: 14 residues. V was cut by 3 bases and J by 2 bases, with 11 bases left in between. Germline V gene lookup returns CDR1 SEHNR and CDR2 FQNEAQ (reference sequence). The CDR3 loop is CASSLRHDPYEQYF. The CDR3 coding sequence is TGTGCCAGCAGCTTGCGACATGATCCCTACGAGCAGTACTTC. Variable domain in full (rest from reference TRBV7-9 and TRBJ2-7): DTGVSQNPRHKITKRGQNVTFRCDPISEHNRLYWYRQTLGQGPEFLTYFQNEAQLEKSRLLSDRFSAERPKGSFSTLEIQRTEQGDSAMYLCASSLRHDPYEQYFGPGTRLTVT.

This clone was detected once. The chain couples TRBV5-8 to TRBJ1-6; 7 nucleotides align to TRBD1. The junction had 19 bases not matched to a gene; V was cut back by 4 bases and J by 3 bases. CDR3 size: 20 residues. From germline, CDR1 is SGHTS and CDR2 YDEGEE. The CDR3 spells CASSPSQGPRFSFYNSPLHF. The CDR3, as DNA: TGTGCCAGCAGCCCTTCACAGGGGCCTCGATTCTCCTTCTATAATTCACCCCTCCACTTT.

J is TRBJ1-5 and V is TRBV29-1; maybe TRBD1 (6 bases). The CDR3 totals 15 residues. Looked up from germline, CDR1 is SQVTM and CDR2 is ANQGSEA. Trimming removed 4 bases at V and 6 bases at J, with 19 bases between. The CDR3 loop is CSVAENQGSGQPQHF. The CDR3 DNA follows: TGCAGCGTTGCTGAAAACCAGGGGTCGGGTCAGCCCCAGCATTTT.

The chain links TRBV7-9 to TRBJ1-4; D remains ambiguous. Germline V gene sequence: CDR1 SEHNR, CDR2 FQNEAQ (reference sequence). Trimming removed 2 bases from V and 7 bases from J, with 14 bases in between. The CDR3 runs 15 residues. The CDR3 region has the DNA TGTGCCAGCAGCTTACGTGGGATCGGGGTTGAAAAACTGTTTTTT. It yields the protein CASSLRGIGVEKLFF.

The J gene is TRBJ2-2, the V gene TRBV2, with a possible D match to TRBD1 (6 bases). Germline assignment: CDR1 SNHLY and CDR2 FYNNEI. With 7 bases removed from V and 8 bases from J, the gap between germline ends came to 17 bases. CDR3 size: 14 residues. The CDR3 DNA reads TGTGCCAGCAAAAAGGGACAATTATTGGGGGAGCTGTTTTTT. This gives the protein CASKKGQLLGELFF.

Worth noting for this clone: The same CDR3 can be traced to other DNA sequences in this sample. The CDR3 sequence is CASSLVGGDTEAFF. The CDR3, as DNA: TGCGCCAGCAGCTTGGTGGGAGGTGACACTGAAGCTTTCTTT. This chain joins TRBV5-1 and TRBJ1-1; D not resolved. The CDR3 spans 14 residues. CDR1 SGHRS and CDR2 YFSETQ come from the germline V gene. The V gene lost 0 bases and the J gene lost 3 bases, with 9 bases spanning the gap.

This clone was recorded once. The V and J genes are TRBV12-3 or TRBV12-4 and TRBJ2-4, with a weak D call TRBD1 (6 bases). With 5 bases removed from V and 6 bases from J, the gap between germline ends came to 11 bases. The length of the CDR3 is 13 residues. CDR3 loop: CASSPPGVNIQYF. CDR3 nucleotides: TGTGCCAGCAGTCCCCCAGGGGTAAACATTCAGTACTTC.

The chain couples TRBV24-1 to TRBJ2-3; D uncertain. Germline V gives CDR1 KGHDR, CDR2 SFDVKD. The CDR3 runs 11 residues. The V end lost 4 bases, the J end lost 9 bases, and 7 bases lay between the germline ends. The DNA of the CDR3 is TGTGCCACCAGTGAGTCCGTCACGCAGTATTTT. Residues: CATSESVTQYF.

There are a few counts of this clone. The V and J genes are TRBV2 and TRBJ1-4; D gene unclear. The germline V and J ends were trimmed by 2 bases and 8 bases, with 6 bases remaining between them. The CDR3 totals 12 residues. From germline, CDR1 is SNHLY and CDR2 FYNNEI. CDR3 loop: CASSETVEKLFF. CDR3 in DNA: TGTGCCAGCAGTGAAACAGTAGAAAAACTGTTTTTT.

The chain is built from TRBV6-5 and TRBJ2-3; TRBD2 aligns across 9 bases. Losses at the gene ends were 1 base for V and 6 bases for J; bases not matched to a gene: 5. The CDR3 consists of 15 residues. Looked up from germline, CDR1 is MNHEY and CDR2 is SVGAGI. DNA of the CDR3: TGTGCCAGCAGTTACTATAGCGGGAGTGGTGATACGCAGTATTTT. It encodes CASSYYSGSGDTQYF.

The chain carries TRBV20-1 and TRBJ1-5; TRBD1 might be the D (5 bases). The CDR3 covers 13 residues. Germline values: CDR1 DFQATT, CDR2 SNEGSKA (reference sequence). V dropped 3 bases and J dropped 6 bases, with 12 bases sitting between them. This CDR3 is CSASGHVAQPQHF. The CDR3 coding sequence is TGCAGTGCTAGTGGACATGTTGCTCAGCCCCAGCATTTT.

The chain couples TRBV27 to TRBJ2-5; 14 nucleotides agree with TRBD2. Unmatched junction bases numbered 9, after V lost 3 bases and J lost 3 bases. Per the germline V gene, CDR1 is MNHEY and CDR2 is SMNVEV (reference sequence). The CDR3 is 18 amino acids. CDR3 DNA sequence: TGTGCCAGCAGTTTCATCGTGGGACTAGCGGGAGTGGAAGAGACCCAGTACTTC. Translation gives CASSFIVGLAGVEETQYF.

The rearrangement uses TRBV7-2 and TRBJ2-2; 8 nucleotides agree with TRBD2. CDR1 is SGHTA, CDR2 FQGNSA, per germline. J gave up 5 bases and V 7 bases, and 15 bases lay outside the gene matches. CDR3 size: 17 residues. CDR3 residues: CASTPTGGGIWTGELFF. In nucleotides, the CDR3 is TGTGCCAGCACCCCGACGGGCGGGGGGATCTGGACCGGGGAGCTGTTTTTT.

This chain connects TRBV5-1 to TRBJ2-3, with a possible D match to TRBD1 (6 bases). The V and J ends lost 0 bases and 1 base respectively, with 9 bases between them. Germline values: CDR1 SGHRS, CDR2 YFSETQ. The CDR3 totals 15 residues. CDR3 in amino acids: CASSLEGDGTDTQYF. CDR3 coding DNA: TGCGCCAGCAGCTTGGAGGGGGATGGCACAGATACGCAGTATTTT.

V usage is TRBV5-5 and J usage is TRBJ2-5; D may be TRBD2 (7 bases). Trimming cost V 4 bases and J 5 bases, with 18 bases left between them. The V gene's germline CDR1 is SGHKS and CDR2 YYEKEE (reference sequence). The CDR3 extends over 15 amino acids. CDR3 nucleotides: TGTGCCAGCAGCCCAATGCGGGGGCTCATGGAGACCCAGTACTTC. Its protein is CASSPMRGLMETQYF.

The chain combines TRBV18 with TRBJ1-5; perhaps TRBD1 as D (6 bases). V shed 3 bases and J shed 5 bases, with 8 bases lying between them. This CDR3 has 13 residues. Germline CDR1 is KGHSH and CDR2 is LQKENI. The CDR3 here is CASSPNRDQPQHF. In nucleotides, the CDR3 is TGTGCCAGCTCACCCAACAGGGATCAGCCCCAGCATTTT. The entire variable domain, with the rest obtained from reference TRBV18 and TRBJ1-5, is as follows: NAGVMQNPRHLVRRRGQEARLRCSPMKGHSHVYWYRQLPEEGLKFMVYLQKENIIDESGMPKERFSAEFPKEGPSILRIQQVVRGDSAAYFCASSPNRDQPQHFGDGTRLSIL.

The genes are TRBV27 and TRBJ2-4, with D unclear. The CDR3 covers 14 residues. Germline values: CDR1 MNHEY, CDR2 SMNVEV (reference sequence). Trimming removed 6 bases from V and 2 bases from J, with 11 bases in between. The CDR3 bases are TGTGCCAGCAGCCTCCTCCGGTCCAAAAACATTCAGTACTTC. Translating gives CASSLLRSKNIQYF.

This sequence joins TRBV29-1 and TRBJ2-5; D may be TRBD2 (5 bases). Germline V gene sequence: CDR1 SQVTM, CDR2 ANQGSEA. This CDR3 is 12 amino acids long. Trimming shortened V by 5 bases and J by 4 bases, and 11 bases separated the two germline ends. The CDR3 coding sequence is TGCAGCGTTCCAATTCGGGGAGAGACCCAGTACTTC. Translating it yields CSVPIRGETQYF.

V is TRBV30 and J is TRBJ1-6; no definite D call. The CDR3 extends over 16 amino acids. The V gene lost 2 bases and the J gene lost 2 bases, with 13 bases spanning the gap. CDR1 is GTSNPN, CDR2 SVGIG, per germline (reference sequence). CDR3 DNA sequence: TGTGCCTGGAGTTTTAGGAGAAATCCCTATAATTCACCCCTCCACTTT. Translating gives CAWSFRRNPYNSPLHF.

This chain joins TRBV5-1 and TRBJ2-7, with 9 bases aligning to TRBD2. CDR3 length: 13 residues. The ends lost 4 bases at V and 5 bases at J; junction bases unmatched: 4. Germline V CDR1 and CDR2: SGHRS, YFSETQ. CDR3 in DNA: TGCGCCAGCAGCGACCTAGCGGGAAACGAGCAGTACTTC. It yields the protein CASSDLAGNEQYF. Full variable domain (missing parts from reference TRBV5-1 and TRBJ2-7): KAGVTQTPRYLIKTRGQQVTLSCSPISGHRSVSWYQQTPGQGLQFLFEYFSETQRNKGNFPGRFSGRQFSNSRSEMNVSTLELGDSALYLCASSDLAGNEQYFGPGTRLTVT.

The rearrangement joins TRBV5-6 to TRBJ1-2; D is undetermined. Trimming took 3 bases from V and 6 from J, leaving 18 bases between them. CDR1 and CDR2 (germline): SGHDT, YYEEEE. The CDR3 extends over 15 amino acids. The DNA of the CDR3 is TGTGCCAGCAGCTGGCGGCGGCCAGGCGGGCATGGCTACACCTTC. Protein product: CASSWRRPGGHGYTF.

This clone was seen more than once but under ten times. This sequence joins TRBV19 and TRBJ2-7; 11 bases are shared with TRBD2. The CDR3 spans 17 residues. Germline V lookup: CDR1 LNHDA, CDR2 SQIVND (reference sequence). J was trimmed by 2 bases and V by 5 bases; bases with no gene match: 11. The CDR3 loop is CASSWPPGTSGTYEQYF. The CDR3 DNA sequence: TGTGCCAGTAGTTGGCCACCCGGGACTAGCGGAACCTACGAGCAGTACTTC.

The genes are TRBV18 and TRBJ1-4, with D hard to call. Trimming left V 8 bases short and J 7 bases short, with 14 bases between. This CDR3 is 13 amino acids long. CDR1 is KGHSH and CDR2 is LQKENI in the germline V gene. The CDR3: CASKERESEKLFF. The CDR3 DNA follows: TGTGCCAGCAAGGAGAGGGAAAGTGAAAAACTGTTTTTT. The variable domain in full, with the rest retrieved from reference TRBV18 and TRBJ1-4, is NAGVMQNPRHLVRRRGQEARLRCSPMKGHSHVYWYRQLPEEGLKFMVYLQKENIIDESGMPKERFSAEFPKEGPSILRIQQVVRGDSAAYFCASKERESEKLFFGSGTQLSVL.

The CDR3 bases are TGTGCCAGTGGGGGACTAGCGGGAATCGAGCAGTACTTC. Translation: CASGGLAGIEQYF. This chain uses TRBV27 with TRBJ2-7, with 13 bases aligning to TRBD2. In germline, CDR1 is MNHEY, CDR2 SMNVEV (reference sequence). The CDR3 sequence is 13 residues long. With V trimmed by 9 bases and J by 6 bases, 5 bases remained unmatched.

The chain joins TRBV11-2 to TRBJ2-3; 7 nucleotides match TRBD2. This CDR3 contains 17 residues. Germline V lookup: CDR1 SGHAT, CDR2 FQNNGV. The J segment lost 1 base and the V segment lost 5 bases, leaving 12 bases of the junction unmatched. The CDR3 region is CASSTPPTSSRTDTQYF. Written as DNA, the CDR3 is TGTGCCAGCAGCACCCCCCCGACTAGCAGTCGCACAGATACGCAGTATTTT.

The chain combines TRBV6-5 with TRBJ2-7; TRBD2 agrees at 10 bases. Germline loops: CDR1 MNHEY, CDR2 SVGAGI. The V segment lost 2 bases and the J segment 6 bases; nucleotides outside the gene matches: 7. This CDR3 has 15 amino acids. In DNA, the CDR3 is TGTGCCAGCAGTTACGGGGTAGCGGGGGGTTCCGAGCAGTACTTC. This gives the protein CASSYGVAGGSEQYF.